Below, one T cell receptor beta chain is given with its context. TCRdb re-derived calls from the 5' RACE reads in MiXCR, one entry per CDR3 protein. This sample has 350,000 to 450,000 distinct CDR3 sequences, with under 30% found just once. The data stem from a study of T-cell memory formation after mild COVID-19. Study context: Clusters were largely donor specific.

Trimming pared 7 bases from V and 8 bases from J, leaving 14 bases between. The CDR3 totals 11 residues. In germline, CDR1 is SQVTM, CDR2 ANQGSEA. The V call is TRBV29-1, the J call TRBJ2-5, with D perhaps matching TRBD1 (5 bases). The sample comprised PBMCs or a T cell subset sorted from them (not recorded which). The clonotype comes from an adult woman who had mild COVID-19 (a few samples of this study predate the infection). Cell type and time point are not known. This CDR3 reads CSGTLQGTQYF. CDR3 nucleotide sequence: TGCAGCGGGACGCTTCAGGGAACCCAGTACTTC.